This T cell receptor (beta chain) was identified during a study of shared clonotypes between healthy human individuals. It was at deep level that the assay was run. The method was immunoSEQ multiplex PCR; TCRdb's version includes in-frame clones alone and lacks a portion of them. The repertoire has a few million clones, just under 95% of them found once; the top ten carry roughly 0.34%. Germline CDR1 is MDHEN and CDR2 is SYDVKM. Trimming took 2 bases from V and 0 from J; bases not matched to a gene: 10. This CDR3 region has 18 residues. The gene calls are TRBV28 and TRBJ1-3; 7 bases fit TRBD1. The clonotype originates from a man aged 18 to 29 in good health. Some clones in this sample may be carry-over from other donors' samples. Sequenced input: naive CD4+ T cells from PBMCs. Regarding subset: CD45RA+ positively selected. For the CDR3, the DNA is TGTGCCAGCAGTTTACTTTACCCGACAGGGAGCTCTGGAAACACCATATATTTT. It specifies CASSLLYPTGSSGNTIYF.